This paragraph reports one T cell receptor (beta chain). Antigen specificity is unknown. At one end, the junction sequence differs from germline, possibly due to a read error. This entry belongs to a study of cytomegalovirus exposure and HLA in healthy donors. General study findings and limits: A later analysis associated 16,951 TCR beta sequences with HLA alleles at a 0.05 false discovery rate. The productive fraction for most TCR beta V segments was about 87% or about 30% in an earlier analysis. Many donors carried some public TCRs, although rarity characterized most TCR sequences. The authors assumed roughly uniform sequencing depth across donors for presence/absence analyses.

Both 60 Vbeta primers and 13 Jbeta primers went into the PCR. Assay used: immunoSEQ multiplex PCR; TCRdb lists only in-frame clones, some missing. Seen here are tens of thousands of clones, about four fifths observed once, and the top ten hold 2% to 3%. The CDR3 totals 18 residues. Germline loops: CDR1 LGHNA, CDR2 YNFKEQ. The rearrangement joins TRBV4-2 to TRBJ1-3; 7 bases are a match to TRBD1. This sequence was found in a woman aged 50 to 65 in good health and CMV-seronegative. The sequencing input was PBMCs. The CDR3 DNA sequence: TGTGCCAGCAGTCAAGTTCTAGGACAGGCCGTCTCTGGAAACACCATATATTTT. Translation gives CASSQVLGQAVSGNTIYF.